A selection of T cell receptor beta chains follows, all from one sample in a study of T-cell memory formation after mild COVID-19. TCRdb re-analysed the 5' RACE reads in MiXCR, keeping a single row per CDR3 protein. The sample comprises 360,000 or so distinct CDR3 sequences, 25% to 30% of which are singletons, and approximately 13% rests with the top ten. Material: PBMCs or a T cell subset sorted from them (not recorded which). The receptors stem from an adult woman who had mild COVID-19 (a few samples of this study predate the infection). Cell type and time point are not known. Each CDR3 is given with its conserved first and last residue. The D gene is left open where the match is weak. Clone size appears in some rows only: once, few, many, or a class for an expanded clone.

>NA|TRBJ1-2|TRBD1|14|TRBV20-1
CSARTDRDLYGYTF
TGCAGTGCTCGCACGGACAGGGACCTCTATGGCTACACCTTC
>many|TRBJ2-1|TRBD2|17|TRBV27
CASSDTSGSLFYNEQFF
TGTGCCAGCAGTGATACTAGCGGGAGCCTCTTTTACAATGAGCAGTTCTTC
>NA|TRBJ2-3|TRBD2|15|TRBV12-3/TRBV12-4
CASRKTSGSTDTQYF
TGTGCCAGCAGGAAGACTAGCGGGAGTACAGATACGCAGTATTTT
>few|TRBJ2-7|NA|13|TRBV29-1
CSVEGTSDFGQYF
TGCAGCGTTGAAGGGACCTCCGATTTTGGGCAGTACTTC
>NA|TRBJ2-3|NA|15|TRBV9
CASSPDSHSTDTQYF
TGTGCCAGCAGCCCCGACAGTCATAGCACAGATACGCAGTATTTT
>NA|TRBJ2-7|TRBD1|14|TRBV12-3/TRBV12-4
CASSPRGQGWRQYF
TGTGCCAGCAGTCCCAGGGGACAGGGTTGGCGGCAGTACTTC
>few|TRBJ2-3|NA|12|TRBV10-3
CATSGSTDTQYF
TGTGCCACGAGCGGAAGCACAGATACGCAGTATTTT
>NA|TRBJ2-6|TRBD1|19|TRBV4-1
CASSQAGTGESSGANVLTF
TGCGCCAGCAGCCAAGCGGGGACAGGGGAATCCTCTGGGGCCAACGTCCTGACTTTC
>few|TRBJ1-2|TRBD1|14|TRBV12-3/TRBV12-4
CASSLTGGMNGYTF
TGTGCCAGCAGTTTGACAGGGGGTATGAATGGCTACACCTTC
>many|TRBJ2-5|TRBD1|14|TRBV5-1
CASSLGTGEETQYF
TGCGCCAGCAGCTTGGGTACAGGGGAAGAGACCCAGTACTTC
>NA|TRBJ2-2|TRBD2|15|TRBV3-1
CASSPWGGGTGELFF
TGTGCCAGCAGCCCCTGGGGGGGTGGCACCGGGGAGCTGTTTTTT
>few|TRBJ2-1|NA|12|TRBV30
CAWGIVGLEQFF
TGTGCCTGGGGAATAGTGGGGCTTGAGCAGTTCTTC
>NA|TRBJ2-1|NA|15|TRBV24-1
CATSDSADYYNEQFF
TGTGCCACCAGTGATTCGGCGGACTACTACAATGAGCAGTTCTTC
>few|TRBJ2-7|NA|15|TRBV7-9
CASSYRQGRSYEQYF
TGTGCCAGCAGCTACCGGCAGGGTAGGTCCTACGAGCAGTACTTC
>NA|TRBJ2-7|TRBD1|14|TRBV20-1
CSARDSGQGMQQYF
TGCAGTGCTAGAGATAGTGGACAGGGCATGCAGCAGTACTTC
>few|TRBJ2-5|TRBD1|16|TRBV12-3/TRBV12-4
CASSSRDRVIQETQYF
TGTGCCAGCAGTTCCCGGGACAGGGTTATCCAAGAGACCCAGTACTTC
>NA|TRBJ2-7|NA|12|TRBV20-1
CSARVRAYEQYF
TGCAGTGCTAGAGTCCGGGCCTACGAGCAGTACTTC
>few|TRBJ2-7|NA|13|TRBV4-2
CASSQGTSGEQYF
TGTGCCAGCAGCCAAGGTACTTCGGGCGAGCAGTACTTC
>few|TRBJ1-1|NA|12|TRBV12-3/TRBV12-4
CASSKEDSSAFF
TGTGCCAGCAGCAAAGAGGACAGCTCAGCTTTCTTT
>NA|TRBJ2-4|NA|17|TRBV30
CAWSGVLRFGAKNIQYF
TGTGCCTGGAGTGGGGTTTTAAGGTTTGGGGCCAAAAACATTCAGTACTTC
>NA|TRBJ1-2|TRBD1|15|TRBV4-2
CASSQARTGGFGYTF
TGTGCCAGCAGCCAAGCCAGGACAGGGGGCTTTGGCTACACCTTC
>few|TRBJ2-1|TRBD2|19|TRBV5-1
CASSPGLAGGRGSYNEQFF
TGCGCCAGCAGCCCCGGACTAGCGGGGGGGCGGGGCTCCTACAATGAGCAGTTCTTC
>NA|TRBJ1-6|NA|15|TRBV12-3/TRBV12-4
CASIPGAGDNSPLHF
TGTGCCAGCATTCCCGGCGCCGGGGATAATTCACCCCTCCACTTT
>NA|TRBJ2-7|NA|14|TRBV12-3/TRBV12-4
CASTKNPGTYEQYF
TGTGCCAGCACAAAAAACCCCGGGACTTACGAGCAGTACTTC
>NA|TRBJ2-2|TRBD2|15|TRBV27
CASGLAGGYTGELFF
TGTGCCAGTGGCCTAGCGGGGGGATACACCGGGGAGCTGTTTTTT
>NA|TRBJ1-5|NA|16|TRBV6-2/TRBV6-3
CASSQPRYRTYQPQHF
TGTGCCAGCAGTCAACCCCGATACAGGACCTATCAGCCCCAGCATTTT
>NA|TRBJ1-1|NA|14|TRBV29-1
CSVEAGGSETEAFF
TGCAGCGTTGAAGCGGGAGGATCGGAGACTGAAGCTTTCTTT
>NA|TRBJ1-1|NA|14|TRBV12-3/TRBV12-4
CASSLEGQRTEAFF
TGTGCCAGCAGTTTGGAGGGCCAGAGGACTGAAGCTTTCTTT
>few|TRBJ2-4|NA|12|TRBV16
CASSHGLDIQYF
TGTGCCAGCAGCCATGGATTGGACATTCAGTACTTC
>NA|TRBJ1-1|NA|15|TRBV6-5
CASNPAGNMNTEAFF
TGTGCCAGCAATCCCGCAGGGAATATGAACACTGAAGCTTTCTTT
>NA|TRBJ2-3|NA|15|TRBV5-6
CASSSSWGYTDTQYF
TGTGCCAGCAGTTCTAGCTGGGGGTACACAGATACGCAGTATTTT
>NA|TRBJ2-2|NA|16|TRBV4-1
CASSQDQGRGTGELFF
TGCGCCAGCAGCCAAGATCAGGGGAGGGGCACCGGGGAGCTGTTTTTT
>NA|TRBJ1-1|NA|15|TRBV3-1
CASSPRRTAAQEAFF
TGTGCCAGCAGCCCGCGGAGGACAGCCGCGCAAGAAGCTTTCTTT
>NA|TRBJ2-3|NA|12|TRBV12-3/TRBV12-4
CASSLQGPTQYF
TGTGCCAGCAGTCTTCAAGGCCCCACGCAGTATTTT
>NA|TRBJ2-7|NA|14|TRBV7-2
CASSKQGGDYEQYF
TGTGCCAGCAGCAAACAGGGTGGGGACTACGAGCAGTACTTC
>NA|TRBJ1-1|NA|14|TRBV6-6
CASSYEGSRTEAFF
TGTGCCAGCAGTTACGAGGGGTCAAGGACTGAAGCTTTCTTT
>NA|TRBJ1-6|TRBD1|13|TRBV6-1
CASSEGQGSPLHF
TGTGCCAGCAGTGAAGGACAGGGTTCACCCCTCCACTTT
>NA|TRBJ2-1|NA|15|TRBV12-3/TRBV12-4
CASSFNTQLYNEQFF
TGTGCCAGCAGTTTCAACACCCAGCTCTACAATGAGCAGTTCTTC
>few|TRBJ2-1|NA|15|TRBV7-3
CASSPTAHLYNEQFF
TGTGCCAGCAGCCCAACAGCCCATCTCTACAATGAGCAGTTCTTC
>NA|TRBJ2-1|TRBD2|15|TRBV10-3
CAISESGLVINEQFF
TGTGCCATCAGTGAGTCGGGACTAGTCATCAATGAGCAGTTCTTC
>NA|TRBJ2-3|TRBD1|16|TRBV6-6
CASSYSARQGTDTQYF
TGTGCCAGCAGTTACTCGGCCAGACAGGGGACAGATACGCAGTATTTT
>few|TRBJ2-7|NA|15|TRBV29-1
CSAILVAGSTYEQYF
TGCAGCGCTATATTGGTCGCCGGGTCGACCTACGAGCAGTACTTC
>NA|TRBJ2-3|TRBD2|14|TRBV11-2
CASSLYLAGDTQYF
TGTGCCAGCAGCTTATATCTAGCGGGGGATACGCAGTATTTT
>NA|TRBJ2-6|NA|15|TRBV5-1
CASSLTASGANVLTF
TGCGCCAGCAGCTTAACGGCCTCTGGGGCCAACGTCCTGACTTTC
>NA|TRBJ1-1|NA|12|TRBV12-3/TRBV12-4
CASSLWTVEAFF
TGTGCCAGCAGTTTATGGACAGTTGAAGCTTTCTTT
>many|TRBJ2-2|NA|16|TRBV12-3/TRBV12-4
CASTPRAGTRTGELFF
TGTGCCAGCACCCCCCGGGCCGGAACGAGAACCGGGGAGCTGTTTTTT
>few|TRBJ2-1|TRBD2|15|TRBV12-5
CASGLGLSGDNEQFF
TGTGCTAGTGGTTTGGGCTTAAGCGGGGACAATGAGCAGTTCTTC
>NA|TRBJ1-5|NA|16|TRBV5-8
CASSSRQVPGNQPQHF
TGTGCCAGCAGCTCAAGACAGGTACCTGGCAATCAGCCCCAGCATTTT
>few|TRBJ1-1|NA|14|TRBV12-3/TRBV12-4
CASSLARRVTEAFF
TGTGCCAGCAGTTTAGCCCGACGGGTAACTGAAGCTTTCTTT
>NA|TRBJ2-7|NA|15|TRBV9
CASSVGWTSAYEQYF
TGTGCCAGCAGCGTAGGCTGGACGTCGGCCTACGAGCAGTACTTC
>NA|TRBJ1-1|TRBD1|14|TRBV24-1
CATSPAGGDTEAFF
TGTGCCACCAGTCCCGCAGGGGGGGACACTGAAGCTTTCTTT
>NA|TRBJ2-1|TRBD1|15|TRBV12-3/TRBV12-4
CASSFVGTGSNEQFF
TGTGCCAGCAGTTTTGTGGGGACAGGGTCTAATGAGCAGTTCTTC